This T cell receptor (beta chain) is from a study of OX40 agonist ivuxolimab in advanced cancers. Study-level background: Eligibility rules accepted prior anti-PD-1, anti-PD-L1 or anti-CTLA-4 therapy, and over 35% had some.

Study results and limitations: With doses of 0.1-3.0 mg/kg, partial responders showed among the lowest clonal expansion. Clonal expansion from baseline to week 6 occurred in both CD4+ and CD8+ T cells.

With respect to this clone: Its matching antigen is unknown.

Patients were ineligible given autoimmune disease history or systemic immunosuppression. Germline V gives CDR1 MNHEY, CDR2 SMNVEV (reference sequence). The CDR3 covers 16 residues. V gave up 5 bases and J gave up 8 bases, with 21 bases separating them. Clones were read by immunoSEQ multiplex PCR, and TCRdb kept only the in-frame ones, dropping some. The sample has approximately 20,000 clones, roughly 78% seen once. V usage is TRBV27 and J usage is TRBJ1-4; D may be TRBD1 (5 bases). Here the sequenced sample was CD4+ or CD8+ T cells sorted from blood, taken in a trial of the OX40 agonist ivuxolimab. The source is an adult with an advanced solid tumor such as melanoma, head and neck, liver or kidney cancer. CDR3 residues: CASSAFGVGGREKLFF. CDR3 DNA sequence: TGTGCCAGCAGTGCCTTTGGAGTGGGGGGACGCGAAAAACTGTTTTTT. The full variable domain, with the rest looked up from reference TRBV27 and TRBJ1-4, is EAQVTQNPRYLITVTGKKLTVTCSQNMNHEYMSWYRQDPGLGLRQIYYSMNVEVTDKGDVPEGYKVSRKEKRNFPLILESPSPNQTSLYFCASSAFGVGGREKLFFGSGTQLSVL.